This T cell receptor (beta chain) was documented in a study of blood T cell repertoires in COVID-19. The overall study: Nucleic acid was either cDNA or gDNA, and it came from T cells, B-cell-depleted T cells, or PBMCs.

Per the study methods: Using reference gene primer amplification, nucleated cell counts were estimated. Sequenced by immunoSEQ multiplex PCR; TCRdb stores in-frame clones only, minus some. The V and J calls and clone size were taken over from that table, and D and trimming were inferred from the DNA. The sample records roughly 280,000 clones, 86% being singletons. V was shortened by 0 bases and J by 4 bases, with 6 bases between the two germline ends. This CDR3 region has 13 residues. Germline CDR1 LNHNV, CDR2 YYDKDF (reference sequence). Sequences were obtained from peripheral blood. The source is a man younger than 45 with active or convalescent COVID-19. This chain joins TRBV15 and TRBJ1-2; D ambiguous. This chain's CDR3 is CATSRDSVYGYTF. CDR3 bases: TGTGCCACCAGCAGAGATTCCGTCTATGGCTACACCTTC.